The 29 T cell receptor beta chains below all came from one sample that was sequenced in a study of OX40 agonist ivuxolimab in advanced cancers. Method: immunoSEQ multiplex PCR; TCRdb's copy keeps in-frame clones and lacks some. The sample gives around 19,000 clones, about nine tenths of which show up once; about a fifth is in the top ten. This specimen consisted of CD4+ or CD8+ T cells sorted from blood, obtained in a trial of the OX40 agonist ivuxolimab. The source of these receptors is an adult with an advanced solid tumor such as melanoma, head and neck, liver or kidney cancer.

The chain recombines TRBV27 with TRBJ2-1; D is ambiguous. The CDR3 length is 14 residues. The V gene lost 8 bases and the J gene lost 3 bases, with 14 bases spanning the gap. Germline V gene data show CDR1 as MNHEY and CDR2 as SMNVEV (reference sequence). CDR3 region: CASRPPSRYNEQFF. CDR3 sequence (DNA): TGTGCCAGCCGCCCCCCATCTCGCTACAATGAGCAGTTCTTC.

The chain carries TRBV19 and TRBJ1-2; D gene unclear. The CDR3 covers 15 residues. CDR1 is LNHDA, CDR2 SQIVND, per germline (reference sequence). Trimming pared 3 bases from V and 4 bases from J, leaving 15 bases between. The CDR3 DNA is TGTGCCAGTAGTATCCTCGAGGGAAGTCCCTATGGCTACACCTTC. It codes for CASSILEGSPYGYTF.

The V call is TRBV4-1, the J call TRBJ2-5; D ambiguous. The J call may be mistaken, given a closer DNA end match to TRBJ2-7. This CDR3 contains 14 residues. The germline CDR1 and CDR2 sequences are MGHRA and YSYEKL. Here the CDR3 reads CASSQGSSSYEQYF. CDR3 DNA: TGCGCCAGCAGCCAGGGTTCAAGCTCCTACGAGCAGTACTTC.

The CDR3, as DNA: TGTGCCAGCAGCTTTGGGACCCTGGGGGATGAGCAGTTCTTC. It translates to CASSFGTLGDEQFF. The V and J genes are TRBV7-6 and TRBJ2-1, with D perhaps TRBD1 or TRBD2 (5 bases each). The germline V and J ends were trimmed by 3 bases and 8 bases, with 14 bases remaining between them. The CDR3 covers 14 residues. Germline V gives CDR1 SGHVS, CDR2 FNYEAQ. Based on the CDR3 plus reference TRBV7-6 and TRBJ2-1, the full variable domain is GAGVSQSPRYKVTKRGQDVALRCDPISGHVSLYWYRQALGQGPEFLTYFNYEAQQDKSGLPNDRFSAERPEGSISTLTIQRTEQRDSAMYRCASSFGTLGDEQFFGPGTRLTVL.

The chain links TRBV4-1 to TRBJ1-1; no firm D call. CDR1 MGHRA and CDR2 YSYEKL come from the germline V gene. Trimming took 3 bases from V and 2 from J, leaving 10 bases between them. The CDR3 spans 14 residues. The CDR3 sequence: CASSHSPFNTEAFF. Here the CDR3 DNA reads TGCGCCAGCAGCCATTCCCCCTTTAACACTGAAGCTTTCTTT.

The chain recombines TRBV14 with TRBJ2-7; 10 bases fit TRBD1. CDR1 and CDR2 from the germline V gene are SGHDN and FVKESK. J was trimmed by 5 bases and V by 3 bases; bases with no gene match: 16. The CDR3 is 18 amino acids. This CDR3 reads CASSQRWDSGTGANEQYF. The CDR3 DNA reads TGTGCCAGCAGCCAGAGGTGGGATTCCGGGACAGGGGCCAACGAGCAGTACTTC.

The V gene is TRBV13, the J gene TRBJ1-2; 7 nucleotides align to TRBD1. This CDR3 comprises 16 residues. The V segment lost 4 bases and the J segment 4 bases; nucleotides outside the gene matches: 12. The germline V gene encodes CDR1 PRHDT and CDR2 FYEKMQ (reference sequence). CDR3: CASSSPQDRRGYGYTF. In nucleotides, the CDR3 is TGTGCCAGCAGCTCACCTCAGGACAGGAGGGGCTATGGCTACACCTTC.

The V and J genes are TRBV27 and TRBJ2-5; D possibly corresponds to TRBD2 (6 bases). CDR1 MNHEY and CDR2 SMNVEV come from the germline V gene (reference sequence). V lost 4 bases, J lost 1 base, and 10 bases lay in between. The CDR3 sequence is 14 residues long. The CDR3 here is CASSSLGGQETQYF. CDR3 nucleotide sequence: TGTGCCAGCAGTTCCCTCGGGGGCCAAGAGACCCAGTACTTC.

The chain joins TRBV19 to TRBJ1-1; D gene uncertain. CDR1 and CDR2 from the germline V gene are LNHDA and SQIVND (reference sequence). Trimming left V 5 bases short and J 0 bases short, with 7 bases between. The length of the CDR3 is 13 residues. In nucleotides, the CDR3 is TGTGCCAGTAGTCGGACGGTGAACACTGAAGCTTTCTTT. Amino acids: CASSRTVNTEAFF.

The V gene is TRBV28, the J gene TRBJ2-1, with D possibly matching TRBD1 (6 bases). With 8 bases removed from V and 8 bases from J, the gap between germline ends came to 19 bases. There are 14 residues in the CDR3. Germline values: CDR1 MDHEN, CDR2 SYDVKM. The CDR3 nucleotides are TGTGCCAGCCGATCCTACGGGACATTTGATGAGCAGTTCTTC. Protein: CASRSYGTFDEQFF.

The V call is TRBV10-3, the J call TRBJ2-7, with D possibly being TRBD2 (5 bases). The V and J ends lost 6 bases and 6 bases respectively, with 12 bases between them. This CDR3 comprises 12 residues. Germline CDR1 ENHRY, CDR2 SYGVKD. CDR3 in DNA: TGTGCCATCAGCCGCGGAGAGGGCGAGCAGTACTTC. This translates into CAISRGEGEQYF.

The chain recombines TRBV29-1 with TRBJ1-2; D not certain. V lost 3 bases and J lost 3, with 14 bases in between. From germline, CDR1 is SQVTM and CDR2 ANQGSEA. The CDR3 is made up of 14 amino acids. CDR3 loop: CSVDPGIGDYGYTF. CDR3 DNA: TGCAGCGTTGATCCGGGGATTGGGGACTATGGCTACACCTTC.

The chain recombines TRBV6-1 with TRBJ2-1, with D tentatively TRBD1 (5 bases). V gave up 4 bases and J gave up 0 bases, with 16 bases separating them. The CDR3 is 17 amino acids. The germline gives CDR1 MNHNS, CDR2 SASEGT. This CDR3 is CASSAYGAKSSYNEQFF. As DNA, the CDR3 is TGTGCCAGCAGTGCTTATGGGGCAAAAAGCTCCTACAATGAGCAGTTCTTC.

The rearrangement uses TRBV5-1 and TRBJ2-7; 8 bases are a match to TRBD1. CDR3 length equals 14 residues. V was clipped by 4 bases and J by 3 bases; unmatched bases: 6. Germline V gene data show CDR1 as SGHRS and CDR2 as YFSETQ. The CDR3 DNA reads TGCGCCAGCAGCCCTTCGGACAGGGTCTACGAGCAGTACTTC. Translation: CASSPSDRVYEQYF.

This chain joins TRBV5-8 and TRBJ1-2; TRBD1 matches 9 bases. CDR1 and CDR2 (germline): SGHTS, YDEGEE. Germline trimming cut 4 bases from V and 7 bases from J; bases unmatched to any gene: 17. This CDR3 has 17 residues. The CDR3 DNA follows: TGTGCCAGCAGCCATTCCCGGGACAGGGTGGAACTTATTGGCTACACCTTC. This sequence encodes CASSHSRDRVELIGYTF.

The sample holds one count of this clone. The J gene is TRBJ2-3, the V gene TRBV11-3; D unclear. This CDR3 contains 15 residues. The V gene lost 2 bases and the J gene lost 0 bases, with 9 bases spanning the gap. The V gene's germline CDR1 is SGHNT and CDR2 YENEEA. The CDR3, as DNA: TGTGCCAGCAGCTTACTCTCTGAGAGCACAGATACGCAGTATTTT. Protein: CASSLLSESTDTQYF. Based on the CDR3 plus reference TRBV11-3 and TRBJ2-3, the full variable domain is EAGVVQSPRYKIIEKKQPVAFWCNPISGHNTLYWYLQNLGQGPELLIRYENEEAVDDSQLPKDRFSAERLKGVDSTLKIQPAELGDSAVYLCASSLLSESTDTQYFGPGTRLTVL.

The CDR3 loop is CASSSMPNTGELFF. The CDR3 DNA is TGTGCCAGCAGCTCCATGCCAAACACCGGGGAGCTGTTTTTT. This chain connects TRBV7-3 to TRBJ2-2; D ambiguous. The germline V and J ends were trimmed by 4 bases and 2 bases, with 8 bases remaining between them. The CDR3 has 14 amino acids. CDR1 and CDR2 (germline): SGHTA, FQGTGA.

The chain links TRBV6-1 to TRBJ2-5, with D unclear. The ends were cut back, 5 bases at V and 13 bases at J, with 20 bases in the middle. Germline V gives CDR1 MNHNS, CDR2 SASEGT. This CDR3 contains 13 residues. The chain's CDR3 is CASSNKLMAAPYF. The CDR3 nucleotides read TGTGCCAGCAGTAACAAGCTCATGGCCGCTCCGTACTTC.

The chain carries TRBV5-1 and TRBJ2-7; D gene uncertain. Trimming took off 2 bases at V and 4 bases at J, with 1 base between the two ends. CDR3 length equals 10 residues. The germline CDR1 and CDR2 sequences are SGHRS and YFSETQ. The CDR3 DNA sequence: TGCGCCAGCAGCTTTTACGAGCAGTACTTC. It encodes CASSFYEQYF. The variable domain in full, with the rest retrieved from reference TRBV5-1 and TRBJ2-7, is KAGVTQTPRYLIKTRGQQVTLSCSPISGHRSVSWYQQTPGQGLQFLFEYFSETQRNKGNFPGRFSGRQFSNSRSEMNVSTLELGDSALYLCASSFYEQYFGPGTRLTVT.

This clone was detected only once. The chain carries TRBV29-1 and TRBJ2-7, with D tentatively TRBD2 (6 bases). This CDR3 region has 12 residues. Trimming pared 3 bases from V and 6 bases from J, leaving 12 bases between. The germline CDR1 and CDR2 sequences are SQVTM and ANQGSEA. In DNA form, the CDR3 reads TGCAGCGTTGACCGGGACTCTGGCGAGCAGTACTTC. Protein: CSVDRDSGEQYF.

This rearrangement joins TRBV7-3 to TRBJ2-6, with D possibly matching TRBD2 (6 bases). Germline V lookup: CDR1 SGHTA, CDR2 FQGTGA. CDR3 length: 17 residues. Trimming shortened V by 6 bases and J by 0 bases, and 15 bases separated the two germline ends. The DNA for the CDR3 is TGTGCCAGCAGGAACTTAGCGGCGGCCTCTGGGGCCAACGTCCTGACTTTC. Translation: CASRNLAAASGANVLTF.

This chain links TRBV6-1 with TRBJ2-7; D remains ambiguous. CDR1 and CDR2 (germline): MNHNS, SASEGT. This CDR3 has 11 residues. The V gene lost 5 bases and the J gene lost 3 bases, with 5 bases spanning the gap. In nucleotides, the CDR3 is TGTGCCAGCAGTATCCGCTACGAGCAGTACTTC. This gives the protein CASSIRYEQYF.

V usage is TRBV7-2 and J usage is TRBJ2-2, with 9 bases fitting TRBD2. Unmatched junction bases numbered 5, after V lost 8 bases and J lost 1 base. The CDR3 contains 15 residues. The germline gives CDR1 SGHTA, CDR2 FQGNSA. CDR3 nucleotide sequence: TGTGCCAGCCCCGAGCGGGAGGTGAACACCGGGGAGCTGTTTTTT. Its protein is CASPEREVNTGELFF.

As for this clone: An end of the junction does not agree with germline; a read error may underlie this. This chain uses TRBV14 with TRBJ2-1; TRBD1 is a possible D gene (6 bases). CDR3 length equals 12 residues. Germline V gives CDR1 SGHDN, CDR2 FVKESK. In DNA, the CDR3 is TGTGCCAGCAGCCACCTAACAGGGCCGGTGGTCTTC. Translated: CASSHLTGPVVF.

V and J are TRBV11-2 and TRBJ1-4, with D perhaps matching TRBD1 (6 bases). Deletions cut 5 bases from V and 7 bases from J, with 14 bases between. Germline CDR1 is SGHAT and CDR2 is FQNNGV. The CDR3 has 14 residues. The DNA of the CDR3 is TGTGCCAGCAGCCTCGCGGGGGGCACTGAAAAACTGTTTTTT. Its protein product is CASSLAGGTEKLFF.

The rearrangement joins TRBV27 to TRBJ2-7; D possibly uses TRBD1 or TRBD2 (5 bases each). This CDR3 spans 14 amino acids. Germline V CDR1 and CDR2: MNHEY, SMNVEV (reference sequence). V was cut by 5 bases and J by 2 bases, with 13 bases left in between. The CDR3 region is CASSPSWGPYEQYF. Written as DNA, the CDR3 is TGTGCCAGCAGTCCCTCCTGGGGACCCTACGAGCAGTACTTC.

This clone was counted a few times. In DNA, the CDR3 is TGTGCCAGCAGTCCTCCGGGACACGAGTTCTATGGCTACACCTTC. It is translated as CASSPPGHEFYGYTF. The genes are TRBV2 and TRBJ1-2; D possibly corresponds to TRBD1 (6 bases). CDR1 SNHLY and CDR2 FYNNEI come from the germline V gene. The CDR3 is 15 amino acids. The V end was cut by 5 bases, the J end by 4 bases, with 17 bases between. The whole variable domain, remainder taken from reference TRBV2 and TRBJ1-2, is EPEVTQTPSHQVTQMGQEVILRCVPISNHLYFYWYRQILGQKVEFLVSFYNNEISEKSEIFDDQFSVERPDGSNFTLKIRSTKLEDSAMYFCASSPPGHEFYGYTFGSGTRLTVV.

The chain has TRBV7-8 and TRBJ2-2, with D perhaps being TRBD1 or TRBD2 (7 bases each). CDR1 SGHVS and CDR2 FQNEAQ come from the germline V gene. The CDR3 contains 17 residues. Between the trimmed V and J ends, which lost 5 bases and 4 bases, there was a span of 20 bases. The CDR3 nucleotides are TGTGCCAGCAGCACACCCAACAGGGGAGGGTTCACCGGGGAGCTGTTTTTT. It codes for CASSTPNRGGFTGELFF.

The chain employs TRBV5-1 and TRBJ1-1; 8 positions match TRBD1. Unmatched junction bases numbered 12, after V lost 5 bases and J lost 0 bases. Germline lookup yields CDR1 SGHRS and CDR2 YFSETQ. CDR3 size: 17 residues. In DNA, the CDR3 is TGCGCCAGCAGGGATGGACAGGGCGGGATGTTGAACACTGAAGCTTTCTTT. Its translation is CASRDGQGGMLNTEAFF.